Sequencing of this T cell receptor (beta chain) was carried out in a study of high-grade serous ovarian cancer treatment subgroups. On the study more broadly: Samples averaged around 13,000 reads and thousands of unique TCR beta rearrangements. Regarding the study as a whole: Repertoire similarity ranged roughly 0.095 to 0.79 between tumors of one patient. Bulk tumor TCR sequencing gave no spatial information.

Sequenced by immunoSEQ multiplex PCR; TCRdb stores in-frame clones only, minus some. The table records 10,000 to 12,000 clones, 80% to 85% of them present only once. Comment on this clone: Its cognate antigen is unknown.

Tumor samples were obtained before definitive surgery or chemotherapy. This CDR3 has 14 amino acids. V was trimmed by 6 bases and J by 0 bases, leaving 10 bases between them. Per the germline V gene, CDR1 is MNHEY and CDR2 is SVGAGI. The chain joins TRBV6-5 to TRBJ2-3; D is unresolved. The sequence was obtained from a human donor with high-grade serous ovarian cancer. The sequenced sample was tumor tissue. The CDR3 sequence is CASSLGRSTDTQYF. The CDR3 region has the DNA TGTGCCAGCAGCCTGGGTAGAAGCACAGATACGCAGTATTTT.